The entry below describes one T cell receptor (beta chain). Its antigen is not known. Unique molecular identifiers were used in preparing the TCRbeta library. TCRdb analysed the PCR reads with MiXCR anew, one entry per CDR3 protein. The table includes about 870,000 distinct CDR3 sequences, less than 20% detected once. The source of the sample is a study of T-cell reconstitution after alpha-beta-depleted transplantation in children. Overall study findings and caveats: Several hundred expanded graft clones reportedly gave rise to the alpha-beta T cells present about two months after transplant. T cells produced anew were the main source of T-cell counts and diversity one year after transplant.

The material sequenced was PBMCs, mostly from graft donor cells, taken 360 days after TCRalphabeta/CD19-depleted stem cell transplant. The receptor was derived from a male patient aged 10-17 years who had a stem cell transplant for acute lymphoblastic leukemia, so the T cells may come from the graft donor.

DNA of the CDR3: TGTGCCAGCTCACCGGACAGGCGCACTGAAGCTTTCTTT. Its translation: CASSPDRRTEAFF. This chain joins TRBV18 and TRBJ1-1; 7 positions match TRBD1. The CDR3 contains 13 residues. V lost 3 bases and J lost 4; bases outside the gene matches: 2. Per the germline V gene, CDR1 is KGHSH and CDR2 is LQKENI.